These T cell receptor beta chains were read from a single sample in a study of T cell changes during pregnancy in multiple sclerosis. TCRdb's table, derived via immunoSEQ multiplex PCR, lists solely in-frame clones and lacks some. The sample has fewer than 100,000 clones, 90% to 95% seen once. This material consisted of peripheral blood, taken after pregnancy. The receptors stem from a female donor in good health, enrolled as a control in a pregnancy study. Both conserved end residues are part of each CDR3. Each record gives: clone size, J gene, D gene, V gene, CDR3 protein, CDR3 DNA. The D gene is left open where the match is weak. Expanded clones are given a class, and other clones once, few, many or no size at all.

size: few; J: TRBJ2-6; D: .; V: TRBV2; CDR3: CASSEGGSGANVLTF; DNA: TGTGCCAGCAGTGAAGGCGGCTCTGGGGCCAACGTCCTGACTTTC
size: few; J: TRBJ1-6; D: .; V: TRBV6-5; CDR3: CATRPGFNSPLHF; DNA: TGTGCCACCCGACCGGGGTTCAATTCACCCCTCCACTTT
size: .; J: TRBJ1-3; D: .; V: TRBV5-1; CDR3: CASSPRIVSSGNTIYF; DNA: TGCGCCAGCAGCCCGCGGATCGTGAGCTCTGGAAACACCATATATTTT
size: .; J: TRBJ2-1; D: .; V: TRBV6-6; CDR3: CASSYSLRLHNEQFF; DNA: TGTGCCAGCAGTTACTCGTTGCGACTACACAATGAGCAGTTCTTC
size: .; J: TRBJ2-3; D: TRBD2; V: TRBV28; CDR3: CASSLSLAGVGGLTDTQYF; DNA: TGTGCCAGCAGTTTATCACTAGCGGGAGTTGGGGGGCTCACAGATACGCAGTATTTT
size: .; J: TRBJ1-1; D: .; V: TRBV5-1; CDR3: CASSLQLNTEAFF; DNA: TGCGCCAGCAGCCTACAGTTGAACACTGAAGCTTTCTTT
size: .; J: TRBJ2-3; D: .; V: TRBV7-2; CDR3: CASSLAPWQVDTQYF; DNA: TGTGCCAGCAGCTTAGCCCCATGGCAGGTAGATACGCAGTATTTT
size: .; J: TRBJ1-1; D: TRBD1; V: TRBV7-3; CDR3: CASSLNRGGWTEAFF; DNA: TGTGCCAGCAGCTTAAATAGAGGGGGCTGGACTGAAGCTTTCTTT
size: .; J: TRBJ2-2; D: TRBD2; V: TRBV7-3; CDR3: CASSPQAGGRGELFF; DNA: TGTGCCAGCAGCCCCCAGGCGGGGGGGCGAGGGGAGCTGTTTTTT
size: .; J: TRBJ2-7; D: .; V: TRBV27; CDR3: CASRQLGPVYEQYF; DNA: TGTGCCAGCAGGCAACTAGGCCCTGTCTACGAGCAGTACTTC